Listed here are 25 T cell receptor beta chains from one sample, sequenced in a study of shared clonotypes between healthy human individuals. Profiling relied on immunoSEQ multiplex PCR, and the TCRdb table lists in-frame clones only, not all of them. The table lists more than 2 million clones, 90% to 96% of them singletons. Sequencing used naive CD4+ T cells sorted from blood. Specified subset: CD45RA+ positively selected. Receptor source: a young man in good health.

The chain employs TRBV28 and TRBJ2-5; TRBD2 agrees at 13 bases. The CDR3 is made up of 14 amino acids. Per the germline V gene, CDR1 is MDHEN and CDR2 is SYDVKM. V was clipped by 6 bases and J by 4 bases; unmatched bases: 2. This CDR3 is CASRLAGGRETQYF. As DNA, the CDR3 is TGTGCCAGCAGACTAGCGGGGGGGCGAGAGACCCAGTACTTC.

This clone was seen a single time. This rearrangement joins TRBV5-6 to TRBJ1-1; D uncertain. This CDR3 has 17 residues. V gave up 3 bases and J gave up 5 bases, with 23 bases separating them. Per germline, CDR1 SGHDT and CDR2 YYEEEE. DNA for the CDR3: TGTGCCAGCAGCTCCTCCGTTCGGGTAGGGTCGAGTACTGAAGCTTTCTTT. This sequence encodes CASSSSVRVGSSTEAFF.

The V gene is TRBV19, the J gene TRBJ1-2; D call uncertain. Trimming removed 10 bases from V and 8 bases from J, with 20 bases in between. This CDR3 comprises 13 residues. CDR1 is LNHDA, CDR2 SQIVND, per germline (reference sequence). The CDR3 coding sequence is TGTGCCACTCACAACGAAGACCGAGTAGGCTACACCTTC. This encodes CATHNEDRVGYTF.

This clone was observed a single time. The gene calls are TRBV14 and TRBJ1-2; D is ambiguous. The germline V gene encodes CDR1 SGHDN and CDR2 FVKESK. There are 12 residues in the CDR3. The V end lost 4 bases, the J end lost 8 bases, and 11 bases lay between the germline ends. The chain's CDR3 is CASSPLPLGYTF. The CDR3 DNA follows: TGTGCCAGCAGCCCACTCCCTCTGGGCTACACCTTC. Full variable domain (outside the CDR3, taken from reference TRBV14 and TRBJ1-2): EAGVTQFPSHSVIEKGQTVTLRCDPISGHDNLYWYRRVMGKEIKFLLHFVKESKQDESGMPNNRFLAERTGGTYSTLKVQPAELEDSGVYFCASSPLPLGYTFGSGTRLTVV.

This clone has only one observation. V gene TRBV5-1 combines with J gene TRBJ2-3, with 7 bases aligning to TRBD1. After removal of 0 bases from V and 2 bases from J, the junction contained 6 bases not matched to a gene. The CDR3 is 16 residues long. Germline CDR1 SGHRS, CDR2 YFSETQ. CDR3 sequence: CASSLEDRTSTDTQYF. CDR3 nucleotide sequence: TGCGCCAGCAGCTTGGAGGACAGGACCTCCACAGATACGCAGTATTTT.

This chain links TRBV9 with TRBJ2-7; 7 bases align to TRBD2. This CDR3 region has 15 residues. Germline CDR1 reads SGDLS; CDR2 reads YYNGEE. Trimming removed 4 bases from V and 0 bases from J; junction bases left unmatched: 7. The CDR3, as DNA: TGTGCCAGCAGCTACCAAGCGGGGAGCTCCTACGAGCAGTACTTC. Amino acid sequence: CASSYQAGSSYEQYF.

The chain employs TRBV18 and TRBJ2-1; D uncertain. Germline assignment: CDR1 KGHSH and CDR2 LQKENI. The CDR3 extends over 14 amino acids. V lost 3 bases to trimming and J lost 6 bases, with 12 bases between them. The CDR3 protein is CASSPTSWGNEQFF. The CDR3 nucleotides are TGTGCCAGCTCACCGACCTCTTGGGGCAATGAGCAGTTCTTC. Based on the CDR3 plus reference TRBV18 and TRBJ2-1, the full variable domain is NAGVMQNPRHLVRRRGQEARLRCSPMKGHSHVYWYRQLPEEGLKFMVYLQKENIIDESGMPKERFSAEFPKEGPSILRIQQVVRGDSAAYFCASSPTSWGNEQFFGPGTRLTVL.

The chain links TRBV6-5 to TRBJ1-5; possibly TRBD1 for D (6 bases). Per the germline V gene, CDR1 is MNHEY and CDR2 is SVGAGI. This CDR3 is 15 amino acids long. The V and J ends lost 2 bases and 4 bases respectively, with 12 bases between them. CDR3 nucleotide sequence: TGTGCCAGCAGTTACCTTACGGGGGCGAATCAGCCCCAGCATTTT. Its protein is CASSYLTGANQPQHF.

The V and J genes are TRBV6-5 and TRBJ1-4; possibly TRBD1 for D (5 bases). This CDR3 contains 14 residues. Between the trimmed V and J ends, which lost 5 bases and 8 bases, there was a span of 15 bases. Germline V gene sequence: CDR1 MNHEY, CDR2 SVGAGI. CDR3 sequence reads: CASSPGTLGEKLFF. In nucleotides, the CDR3 is TGTGCCAGCAGTCCCGGGACCCTGGGAGAAAAACTGTTTTTT.

The chain recombines TRBV7-2 with TRBJ1-5; tentatively, D is TRBD1 (5 bases). Germline V gene sequence: CDR1 SGHTA, CDR2 FQGNSA. V was trimmed by 4 bases and J by 6 bases, leaving 16 bases between them. The CDR3 covers 15 residues. This chain's CDR3 is CASSSTFDRFQPQHF. Written as DNA, the CDR3 is TGTGCCAGCAGCTCGACTTTCGACAGATTTCAGCCCCAGCATTTT.

The V gene is TRBV4-1, the J gene TRBJ2-1; 12 bases align to TRBD2. There are 15 residues in the CDR3. Germline lookup yields CDR1 MGHRA and CDR2 YSYEKL. J was trimmed by 4 bases and V by 4 bases; bases with no gene match: 2. CDR3 nucleotides: TGCGCCAGCAGCCTGACTAGCGGGAGTTACAATGAGCAGTTCTTC. Protein product: CASSLTSGSYNEQFF.

The chain joins TRBV4-1 to TRBJ2-7; D not resolved. V dropped 1 base and J dropped 3 bases, with 25 bases sitting between them. CDR3 size: 19 residues. The germline V gene encodes CDR1 MGHRA and CDR2 YSYEKL. The CDR3 DNA reads as TGCGCCAGCAGCCAAGGGTCCGAACGAACCTGGCAGTCCAACTACGAGCAGTACTTC. Translating gives CASSQGSERTWQSNYEQYF.

This rearrangement joins TRBV19 to TRBJ2-7; 14 bases agree with TRBD2. This CDR3 contains 17 residues. CDR1 is LNHDA and CDR2 is SQIVND in the germline V gene (reference sequence). The V segment lost 5 bases and the J segment 2 bases; nucleotides outside the gene matches: 8. CDR3 in amino acids: CASSSLGLAGGTYEQYF. The DNA of the CDR3 is TGTGCCAGTAGTTCCCTCGGACTAGCGGGAGGAACCTACGAGCAGTACTTC.

The chain uses TRBV2 and TRBJ1-2; a weak D match, TRBD1 (5 bases). Per the germline V gene, CDR1 is SNHLY and CDR2 is FYNNEI. With 6 bases removed from V and 7 bases from J, the gap between germline ends came to 15 bases. The CDR3 sequence is 13 residues long. CDR3 region: CASRTDDGAGYTF. In DNA, the CDR3 is TGTGCCAGCAGGACGGACGACGGGGCTGGCTACACCTTC.

This sequence joins TRBV6-1 and TRBJ2-3; possible D gene TRBD2, 6 bases. The germline V gene has CDR1 MNHNS and CDR2 SASEGT. The CDR3 is 14 amino acids. The germline V and J ends were trimmed by 6 bases and 8 bases, with 18 bases remaining between them. Here the CDR3 reads CASREGWGSGTQYF. As DNA, the CDR3 is TGTGCCAGCAGGGAGGGTTGGGGCTCAGGTACGCAGTATTTT.

The chain has TRBV10-1 and TRBJ2-3; D may be TRBD1 (5 bases). V was clipped by 0 bases and J by 2 bases, with 9 bases between them. Germline lookup yields CDR1 WNHNN and CDR2 SYGVQD (reference sequence). The CDR3 is 15 residues long. Here the CDR3 DNA reads TGCGCCAGCAGTGAGTCTCAGGGCCCCACAGATACGCAGTATTTT. It codes for CASSESQGPTDTQYF.

The chain has TRBV11-2 and TRBJ1-4; possibly TRBD1 for D (5 bases). The V end lost 0 bases, the J end lost 5 bases, and 10 bases lay between the germline ends. The CDR3 length is 15 residues. The germline gives CDR1 SGHAT, CDR2 FQNNGV. The CDR3 DNA reads TGTGCCAGCAGCTTAGATCGAGGGGCGAATGAAAAACTGTTTTTT. It yields the protein CASSLDRGANEKLFF. The entire variable domain, with the rest obtained from reference TRBV11-2 and TRBJ1-4, is as follows: EAGVAQSPRYKIIEKRQSVAFWCNPISGHATLYWYQQILGQGPKLLIQFQNNGVVDDSQLPKDRFSAERLKGVDSTLKIQPAKLEDSAVYLCASSLDRGANEKLFFGSGTQLSVL.

A single count supports this clone. V usage is TRBV27 and J usage is TRBJ1-6, with TRBD1 matching 9 bases. The trim removed 6 bases at V and 8 bases at J, leaving 14 bases unmatched. CDR1 and CDR2 from the germline V gene are MNHEY and SMNVEV (reference sequence). CDR3 length: 17 residues. This CDR3 reads CASSPITWDRADSPLHF. CDR3 in DNA: TGTGCCAGCAGCCCCATTACTTGGGACAGGGCTGATTCACCCCTCCACTTT.

The genes are TRBV6-5 and TRBJ2-2, with 9 bases lining up with TRBD1. This CDR3 is 14 amino acids long. Germline V gene lookup returns CDR1 MNHEY and CDR2 SVGAGI. Unmatched junction bases numbered 5, after V lost 2 bases and J lost 10 bases. This CDR3 is CASSYGTGLEELFF. In nucleotides, the CDR3 is TGTGCCAGCAGTTACGGGACAGGGCTGGAGGAGCTGTTTTTT.

V usage is TRBV19 and J usage is TRBJ1-5; D not resolved. The CDR3 is 14 residues long. Germline V gene data show CDR1 as LNHDA and CDR2 as SQIVND (reference sequence). V was trimmed by 6 bases and J by 4 bases, leaving 13 bases between them. CDR3 region: CASSLDEGNQPQHF. The CDR3 coding sequence is TGTGCCAGTAGCCTCGACGAGGGTAATCAGCCCCAGCATTTT. The entire variable domain, with the rest obtained from reference TRBV19 and TRBJ1-5, is as follows: DGGITQSPKYLFRKEGQNVTLSCEQNLNHDAMYWYRQDPGQGLRLIYYSQIVNDFQKGDIAEGYSVSREKKESFPLTVTSAQKNPTAFYLCASSLDEGNQPQHFGDGTRLSIL.

V usage is TRBV6-4 and J usage is TRBJ2-7; 8 bases match TRBD2. Germline CDR1 MRHNA, CDR2 SNTAGT. This CDR3 has 15 residues. V was clipped by 0 bases and J by 11 bases; unmatched bases: 12. The CDR3 DNA follows: TGTGCCAGCAGTGACTCGGTGTTGCTAGCGGGCCCCAAGTACTTC. Its translation is CASSDSVLLAGPKYF.

This clone came up once. V gene TRBV27 combines with J gene TRBJ1-4; the D is unclear. This CDR3 comprises 13 residues. Trimming removed 3 bases from V and 6 bases from J, with 8 bases in between. The V gene's germline CDR1 is MNHEY and CDR2 SMNVEV (reference sequence). The CDR3 spells CASSFSGYEKLFF. The CDR3 nucleotides read TGTGCCAGCAGTTTTTCGGGCTATGAAAAACTGTTTTTT.

V gene TRBV6-5 combines with J gene TRBJ1-2; possibly TRBD1 for D (5 bases). V shed 4 bases and J shed 11 bases, with 17 bases lying between them. CDR3 length: 13 residues. Per germline, CDR1 MNHEY and CDR2 SVGAGI. CDR3 sequence (DNA): TGTGCCAGCAGTTTTGCAGGGCGGTCGAGTTACACCTTC. Amino acid sequence: CASSFAGRSSYTF.

The chain recombines TRBV27 with TRBJ1-2; D unclear. Germline values: CDR1 MNHEY, CDR2 SMNVEV (reference sequence). V lost 2 bases and J lost 7, with 11 bases in between. The CDR3 contains 13 residues. The CDR3 DNA follows: TGTGCCAGCAGTTTAATTTATTCCGGTGGCTACACCTTC. It encodes CASSLIYSGGYTF.

The genes are TRBV11-2 and TRBJ2-5; D is possibly TRBD1 (6 bases). This CDR3 is 15 amino acids long. The V end lost 5 bases, the J end lost 4 bases, and 17 bases lay between the germline ends. CDR1 and CDR2 (germline): SGHAT, FQNNGV. In DNA, the CDR3 is TGTGCCAGCAGCGGAGACGGGACAAAGGGAGAGACCCAGTACTTC. Residues: CASSGDGTKGETQYF. The variable domain in full, with the rest retrieved from reference TRBV11-2 and TRBJ2-5, is EAGVAQSPRYKIIEKRQSVAFWCNPISGHATLYWYQQILGQGPKLLIQFQNNGVVDDSQLPKDRFSAERLKGVDSTLKIQPAKLEDSAVYLCASSGDGTKGETQYFGPGTRLLVL.